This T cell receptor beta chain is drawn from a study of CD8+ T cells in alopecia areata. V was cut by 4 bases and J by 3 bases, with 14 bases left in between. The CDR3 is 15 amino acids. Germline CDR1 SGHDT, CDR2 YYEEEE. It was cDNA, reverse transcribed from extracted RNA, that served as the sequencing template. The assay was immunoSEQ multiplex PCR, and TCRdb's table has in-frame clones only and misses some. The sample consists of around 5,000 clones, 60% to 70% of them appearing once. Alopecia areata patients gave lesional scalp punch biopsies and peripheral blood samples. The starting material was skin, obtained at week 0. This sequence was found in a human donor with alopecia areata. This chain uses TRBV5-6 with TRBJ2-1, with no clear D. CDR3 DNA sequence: TGTGCCAGCAGCCGGATCTCTCTAGACTACAATGAGCAGTTCTTC. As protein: CASSRISLDYNEQFF.